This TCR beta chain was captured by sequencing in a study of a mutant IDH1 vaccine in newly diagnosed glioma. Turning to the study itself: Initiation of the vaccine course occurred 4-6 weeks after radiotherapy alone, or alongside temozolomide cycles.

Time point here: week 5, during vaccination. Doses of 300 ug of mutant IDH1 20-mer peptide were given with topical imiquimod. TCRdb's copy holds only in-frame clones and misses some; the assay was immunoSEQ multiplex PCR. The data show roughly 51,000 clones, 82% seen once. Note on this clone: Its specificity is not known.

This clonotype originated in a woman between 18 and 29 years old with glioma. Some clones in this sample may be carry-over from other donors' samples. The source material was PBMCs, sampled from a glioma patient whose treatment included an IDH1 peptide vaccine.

The CDR3 sequence is CASGSGQGVYEQYF. CDR3 nucleotide sequence: TGTGCTAGTGGTTCGGGACAGGGGGTTTACGAGCAGTACTTC. This chain joins TRBV12-5 and TRBJ2-7; 11 nucleotides agree with TRBD1. Germline assignment: CDR1 LGHNT and CDR2 FRNRAP. CDR3 size: 14 residues. Trimming removed 4 bases from V and 4 bases from J; junction bases left unmatched: 3.